The T cell receptor (beta chain) described here comes from a study of identical twins. The trim removed 3 bases at V and 0 bases at J, leaving 7 bases unmatched. Per the germline V gene, CDR1 is SQVTM and CDR2 is ANQGSEA. The CDR3 loop spans 15 amino acids. Overall study findings and caveats: Whereas memory repertoires showed no such difference, abundant cord blood beta clonotypes carried fewer insertions.

This clonotype was counted at least ten times. Its antigen is unknown. After template switching added a universal primer site, the resulting cDNA carried unique molecular identifiers. Each CDR3 protein is one row after TCRdb ran MiXCR on the 5' RACE reads. The sample lists 1.5 million to 2 million distinct CDR3 sequences, more than 30% occurring once. This chain joins TRBV29-1 and TRBJ1-2; the match to TRBD1 covers 7 bases. The TCR sequence derives from a newborn girl in good health. Sequencing was carried out using cord blood. The CDR3 here is CSVETGPLTNYGYTF. The CDR3, as DNA: TGCAGCGTTGAGACAGGGCCCCTAACTAACTATGGCTACACCTTC.